Included here is one T cell receptor (beta chain) sequence, with context. This sample was included in a study of CDR3 diversity in severe acne. V lost 6 bases and J lost 4; bases outside the gene matches: 6. CDR3 length: 12 residues. Germline V CDR1 and CDR2: DFQATT, SNEGSKA (reference sequence). TCRdb passed the PCR reads through MiXCR, listing each CDR3 protein once. This table has some 84,000 distinct CDR3 sequences, 50% to 65% appearing once. Sequencing was performed on blood. J is TRBJ2-7 and V is TRBV20-1, with 7 bases fitting TRBD2. This clonotype was obtained from a male donor in good health, without acne. The DNA for the CDR3 is TGCAGTGCCAGCCACGGGGGGTACGAGCAGTACTTC. Translation: CSASHGGYEQYF.